This record concerns one T cell receptor (beta chain) sequence. Its matching antigen is unknown. The data originate from a study of Ad26.COV2.S vaccination and SARS-CoV-2 variants. About the research overall: Each vaccinee took Ad26.COV2.S intramuscularly, once or twice 56 days apart.

Germline V gene sequence: CDR1 KGHSH, CDR2 LQKENI. The CDR3 totals 15 residues. The V end was cut by 3 bases, the J end by 0 bases, with 12 bases between. Some clones are missing from TCRdb's copy, which holds only in-frame ones; the method was immunoSEQ multiplex PCR. The sample lists about 390,000 clones; 92% were seen once. Stated treatment: around 19 received Ad26.COV2.S at low or high dose, single or two shots; roughly 5 received placebo; per-sample allocation not given. Sample collection was performed on day 63 after the first vaccine or placebo injection. Boston provided a donor who was an adult aged 18-55 years. Immunization relied on an Ad26 vector, which expressed Wuhan-strain SARS-CoV-2 spike. Findings and limits, study-wide: Vaccine and placebo recipients had comparable breadth of non-spike TCRs.

This specimen consisted of peripheral blood, obtained in a trial of Ad26.COV2.S vaccine versus placebo. The TCR was taken from a person between 18 and 65 years old who received the Ad26.COV2.S COVID-19 vaccine or a placebo. The chain recombines TRBV18 with TRBJ2-7; D is possibly TRBD1 (6 bases). DNA of the CDR3: TGTGCCAGCTCACCGGGGGCAATCAGCTCCTACGAGCAGTACTTC. As protein: CASSPGAISSYEQYF.